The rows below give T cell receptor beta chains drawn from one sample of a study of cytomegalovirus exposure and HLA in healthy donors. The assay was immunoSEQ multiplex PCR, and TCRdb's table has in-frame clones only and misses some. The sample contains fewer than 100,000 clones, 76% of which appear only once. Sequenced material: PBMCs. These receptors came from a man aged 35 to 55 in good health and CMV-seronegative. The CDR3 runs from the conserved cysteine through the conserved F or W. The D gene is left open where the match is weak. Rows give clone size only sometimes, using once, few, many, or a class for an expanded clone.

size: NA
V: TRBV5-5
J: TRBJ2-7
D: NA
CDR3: CASSLSYRASYEQYF
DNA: TGTGCCAGCAGCTTGAGCTACAGGGCCTCCTACGAGCAGTACTTC

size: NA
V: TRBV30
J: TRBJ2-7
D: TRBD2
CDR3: CAWSAGGAYEQYF
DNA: TGTGCCTGGAGCGCCGGGGGGGCCTACGAGCAGTACTTC

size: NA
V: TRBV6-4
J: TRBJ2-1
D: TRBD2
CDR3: CASSTEGTKNNEQFF
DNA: TGTGCCAGCAGTACCGAGGGGACTAAGAACAATGAGCAGTTCTTC

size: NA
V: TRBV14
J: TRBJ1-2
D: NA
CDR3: CASSQDLRSYGYTF
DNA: TGTGCCAGCAGCCAAGATCTCAGGTCGTATGGCTACACCTTC

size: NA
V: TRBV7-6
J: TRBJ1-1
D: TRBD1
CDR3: CASSGQGNTEAFF
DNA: TGTGCCAGCAGCGGACAGGGGAACACTGAAGCTTTCTTT

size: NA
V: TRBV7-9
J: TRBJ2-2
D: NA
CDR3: CASSLGSGEGTGELFF
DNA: TGTGCCAGCAGCTTAGGATCGGGAGAGGGCACCGGGGAGCTGTTTTTT

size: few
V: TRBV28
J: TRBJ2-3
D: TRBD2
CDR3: CASKGFGGDADTQYF
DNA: TGTGCCAGCAAGGGATTTGGGGGGGACGCAGATACGCAGTATTTT

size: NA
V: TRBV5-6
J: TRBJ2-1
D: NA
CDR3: CASSFWGAYNEQFF
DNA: TGTGCCAGCAGCTTCTGGGGGGCCTACAATGAGCAGTTCTTC

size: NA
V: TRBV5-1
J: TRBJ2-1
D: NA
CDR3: CASGFDRTLYNEQFF
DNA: TGCGCCAGCGGGTTTGACAGGACCCTCTACAATGAGCAGTTCTTC

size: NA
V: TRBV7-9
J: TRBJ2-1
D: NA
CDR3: CSSSLVGIGDEQFF
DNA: TGTTCCAGCAGCTTAGTCGGGATTGGGGATGAGCAGTTCTTC

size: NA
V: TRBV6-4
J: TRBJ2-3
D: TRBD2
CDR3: CASAPGLVGGDTQYF
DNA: TGTGCCAGCGCTCCGGGACTAGTGGGCGGTGATACGCAGTATTTT

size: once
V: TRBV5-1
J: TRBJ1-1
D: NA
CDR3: CASTAGNRNTEAFF
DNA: TGCGCCAGCACTGCAGGGAACCGAAACACTGAAGCTTTCTTT

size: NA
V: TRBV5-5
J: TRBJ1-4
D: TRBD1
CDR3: CASSRGTGNDEKLFF
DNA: TGTGCCAGCAGCCGGGGGACAGGGAACGATGAAAAACTGTTTTTT

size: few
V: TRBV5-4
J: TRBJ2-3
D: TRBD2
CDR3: CASSLFGTSGNTDTQYF
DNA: TGTGCCAGCAGCTTGTTTGGGACTAGCGGAAACACAGATACGCAGTATTTT

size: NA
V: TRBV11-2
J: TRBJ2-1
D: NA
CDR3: CASSQSGSVPENEQFF
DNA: TGTGCCAGCAGCCAGTCGGGGTCCGTGCCGGAGAATGAGCAGTTCTTC

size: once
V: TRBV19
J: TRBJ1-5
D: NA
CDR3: CASSMGTRRDGINQPQHF
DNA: TGTGCCAGTAGTATGGGGACCAGGAGGGACGGCATCAATCAGCCCCAGCATTTT

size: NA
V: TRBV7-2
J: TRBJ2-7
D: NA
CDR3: CASSPQGGDSYEQYF
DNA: TGTGCCAGCAGCCCCCAGGGCGGTGACTCCTACGAGCAGTACTTC

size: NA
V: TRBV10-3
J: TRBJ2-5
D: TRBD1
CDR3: CAIRDGTEETQYF
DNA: TGTGCCATCAGAGATGGGACAGAAGAGACCCAGTACTTC

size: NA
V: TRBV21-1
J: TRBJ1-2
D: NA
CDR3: CASSRGLFNYGYTF
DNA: TGTGCCAGCAGCAGAGGACTATTCAACTATGGCTACACCTTC

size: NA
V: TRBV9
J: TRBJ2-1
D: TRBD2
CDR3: CASSATSGAMGEQFF
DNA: TGTGCCAGCAGCGCGACTAGCGGGGCCATGGGTGAGCAGTTCTTC

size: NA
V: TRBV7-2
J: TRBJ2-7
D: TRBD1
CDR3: CASSLAGQGSYEQYF
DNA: TGTGCCAGCAGCTTAGCGGGACAGGGGTCCTACGAGCAGTACTTC

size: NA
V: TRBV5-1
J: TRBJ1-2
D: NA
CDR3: CASSLYSGVDTGDYGYTF
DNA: TGCGCCAGCAGCTTGTACTCGGGGGTGGACACCGGGGACTATGGCTACACCTTC

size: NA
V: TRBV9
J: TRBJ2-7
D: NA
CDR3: CASSAGTTTGKQYF
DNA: TGTGCCAGCAGCGCAGGGACAACGACCGGGAAGCAGTACTTC

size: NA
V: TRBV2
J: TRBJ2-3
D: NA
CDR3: CASRGLGGRTDTQYF
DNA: TGTGCCAGCAGGGGCCTCGGGGGGCGCACAGATACGCAGTATTTT

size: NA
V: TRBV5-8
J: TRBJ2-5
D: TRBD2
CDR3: CASSSLGLAGKETQYF
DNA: TGTGCCAGCAGCTCTCTCGGACTAGCGGGTAAAGAGACCCAGTACTTC

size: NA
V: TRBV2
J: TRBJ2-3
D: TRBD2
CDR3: CASRGSGARTDTQYF
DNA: TGTGCCAGCCGCGGGAGCGGGGCCCGCACAGATACGCAGTATTTT

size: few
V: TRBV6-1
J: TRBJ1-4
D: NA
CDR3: CASSMDMGEKLFF
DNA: TGTGCCAGCAGTATGGACATGGGAGAAAAACTGTTTTTT

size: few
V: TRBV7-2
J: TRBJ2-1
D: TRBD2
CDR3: CASSPALAVYNEQFF
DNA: TGTGCCAGCAGCCCCGCCCTAGCGGTCTACAATGAGCAGTTCTTC

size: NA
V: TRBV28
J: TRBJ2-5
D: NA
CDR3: CASQGSQTQYF
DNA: TGTGCCAGTCAGGGCAGCCAGACCCAGTACTTC

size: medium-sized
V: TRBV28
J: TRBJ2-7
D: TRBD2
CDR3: CASSRGLAGSNYEQYF
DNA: TGTGCCAGCAGCAGGGGACTAGCGGGCTCAAACTACGAGCAGTACTTC

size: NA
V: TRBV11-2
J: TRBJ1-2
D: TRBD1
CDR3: CASSLAGGPNYGYTF
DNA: TGTGCCAGCAGCTTAGCAGGGGGCCCTAACTATGGCTACACCTTC

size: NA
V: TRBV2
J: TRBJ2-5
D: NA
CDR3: CASSESPSRAKPWGTQYF
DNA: TGTGCCAGCAGTGAATCCCCCTCGCGGGCCAAACCTTGGGGGACCCAGTACTTC

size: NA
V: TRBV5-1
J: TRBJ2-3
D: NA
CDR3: CASSPGTGTDTQYF
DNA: TGCGCCAGCAGCCCCGGGACTGGAACGGATACGCAGTATTTT

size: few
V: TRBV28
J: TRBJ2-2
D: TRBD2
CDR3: CASRLAGTGELFF
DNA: TGTGCCAGCAGGCTAGCGGGCACCGGGGAGCTGTTTTTT

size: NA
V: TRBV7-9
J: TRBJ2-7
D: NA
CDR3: CASSSRVDYEQYF
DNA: TGTGCCAGCAGCTCCAGGGTAGACTACGAGCAGTACTTC

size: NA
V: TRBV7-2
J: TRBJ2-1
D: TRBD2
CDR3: CASSRERGHNEQFF
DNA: TGTGCCAGCAGCCGTGAGCGGGGCCACAATGAGCAGTTCTTC

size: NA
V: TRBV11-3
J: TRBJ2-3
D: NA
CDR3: CASSPSRSGDTQYF
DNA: TGTGCCAGCAGCCCGAGTAGAAGTGGAGATACGCAGTATTTT